Following are 13 T cell receptor beta chains from one sample sequenced in a study of T-cell reconstitution after alpha-beta-depleted transplantation in children. Researchers prepared the TCRbeta library using unique molecular identifiers, the study reports. TCRdb used MiXCR to reprocess the PCR reads, holding one entry per CDR3 protein. This sample carries 500,000 to 750,000 distinct CDR3 sequences, 10% to 15% of them seen once, and the ten largest clones take about 2.2%. The sample was PBMCs, mostly from graft donor cells, taken 360 days after TCRalphabeta/CD19-depleted stem cell transplant. The receptors were sampled from a male patient younger than 18 who had a stem cell transplant for acute myeloid leukemia, so the T cells may come from the graft donor.

The chain couples TRBV4-3 to TRBJ2-3, with 13 bases that match TRBD2. With 5 bases clipped from V and 5 bases from J, the junction kept 10 bases outside the gene matches. From germline, CDR1 is LGHNA and CDR2 YSLEER. This CDR3 has 17 residues. The CDR3 loop is CASSKRLAGGRGDTQYF. In DNA, the CDR3 is TGCGCCAGCAGCAAACGACTAGCGGGAGGCCGGGGAGATACGCAGTATTTT.

V is TRBV28 and J is TRBJ2-7; 10 bases fit TRBD1. CDR1 MDHEN and CDR2 SYDVKM come from the germline V gene. This CDR3 has 17 amino acids. Unmatched junction bases numbered 7, after V lost 0 bases and J lost 2 bases. The CDR3 protein is CASSLWANGQGAYEQYF. CDR3 nucleotide sequence: TGTGCCAGCAGTTTATGGGCTAATGGACAGGGGGCCTACGAGCAGTACTTC. The whole variable domain, filled in from reference TRBV28 and TRBJ2-7, reads DVKVTQSSRYLVKRTGEKVFLECVQDMDHENMFWYRQDPGLGLRLIYFSYDVKMKEKGDIPEGYSVSREKKERFSLILESASTNQTSMYLCASSLWANGQGAYEQYFGPGTRLTVT.

This clonotype has ten or more counts. V is TRBV6-4 and J is TRBJ2-1, with TRBD2 matching 12 bases. The CDR3 sequence is 15 residues long. With V trimmed by 5 bases and J by 7 bases, 6 bases remained unmatched. CDR1 and CDR2 from the germline V gene are MRHNA and SNTAGT. This CDR3 reads CASSRLAGEGNEQFF. CDR3 sequence (DNA): TGTGCCAGCAGTCGACTAGCGGGAGAGGGAAATGAGCAGTTCTTC.

The chain recombines TRBV15 with TRBJ2-1; D may be TRBD1 (5 bases). The CDR3 has 14 residues. V lost 8 bases to trimming and J lost 11 bases, with 22 bases between them. Germline CDR1 LNHNV, CDR2 YYDKDF (reference sequence). CDR3 in DNA: TGTGCCACCCAAACAGGAAAGCGATGGGAAAAGCAGTTCTTC. Amino acid sequence: CATQTGKRWEKQFF.

This clonotype has ten or more counts. The chain is built from TRBV6-5 and TRBJ2-7, with D possibly being TRBD1 (5 bases). The V and J ends lost 5 bases and 0 bases respectively, with 8 bases between them. The CDR3 is 13 amino acids. From germline, CDR1 is MNHEY and CDR2 SVGAGI. The CDR3 region has the DNA TGTGCCAGCAGTCAGGGTGCCTCCTACGAGCAGTACTTC. Its translation is CASSQGASYEQYF.

This clonotype was observed a handful of times. V is TRBV24-1 and J is TRBJ1-2; D gene unclear. The CDR3 is 17 residues long. The germline V and J ends were trimmed by 4 bases and 5 bases, with 22 bases remaining between them. Germline CDR1 and CDR2: KGHDR and SFDVKD. DNA for the CDR3: TGTGCCACCAGTGACGGTGGGCGATTTCCCGAATTTTATGGCTACACCTTC. Its translation is CATSDGGRFPEFYGYTF.

This rearrangement joins TRBV3-1 to TRBJ2-1, with TRBD2 identical over 13 bases. The CDR3 is 15 residues long. The V and J ends lost 1 base and 9 bases, in that order; junction bases with no gene match: 3. Germline CDR1 LGHDT, CDR2 YNNKEL (reference sequence). Written as DNA, the CDR3 is TGTGCCAGCAGCCAAGGGACTAGCGGGAGTGGTGAGCAGTTCTTC. Translated, it gives CASSQGTSGSGEQFF.

This clonotype was seen more than once but under ten times. The chain joins TRBV7-9 to TRBJ2-6; D gene uncertain. Trimming took 5 bases from V and 2 from J, leaving 13 bases between them. CDR3 length: 16 residues. Germline V CDR1 and CDR2: SEHNR, FQNEAQ (reference sequence). CDR3 DNA: TGTGCCAGCAGCGCCTCGGCCTGGGCTGGGGCCAACGTCCTGACTTTC. This encodes CASSASAWAGANVLTF. The complete variable domain, with remaining parts taken from reference TRBV7-9 and TRBJ2-6, reads DTGVSQNPRHKITKRGQNVTFRCDPISEHNRLYWYRQTLGQGPEFLTYFQNEAQLEKSRLLSDRFSAERPKGSFSTLEIQRTEQGDSAMYLCASSASAWAGANVLTFGAGSRLTVL.

The rearrangement links TRBV18 to TRBJ1-2; 10 bases map to TRBD1. Germline trimming cut 3 bases from V and 3 bases from J; bases unmatched to any gene: 7. The CDR3 totals 16 residues. CDR1 is KGHSH, CDR2 LQKENI, per germline. CDR3 sequence: CASSPGQGRLDYGYTF. The CDR3 DNA reads as TGTGCCAGCTCACCGGGACAGGGGCGTCTCGACTATGGCTACACCTTC. Together with reference TRBV18 and TRBJ1-2, the CDR3 gives the full variable domain: NAGVMQNPRHLVRRRGQEARLRCSPMKGHSHVYWYRQLPEEGLKFMVYLQKENIIDESGMPKERFSAEFPKEGPSILRIQQVVRGDSAAYFCASSPGQGRLDYGYTFGSGTRLTVV.

The V and J genes are TRBV7-2 and TRBJ2-1, with TRBD2 matching over 14 bases. The J segment lost 8 bases and the V segment lost 3 bases, leaving 9 bases of the junction unmatched. Germline CDR1 is SGHTA and CDR2 is FQGNSA. The CDR3 length is 17 residues. The CDR3 DNA follows: TGTGCCAGCAGCTTGGAGGTGGGACTAGCGGGAGCTCATGAGCAGTTCTTC. This encodes CASSLEVGLAGAHEQFF. Full variable domain (rest looked up from reference TRBV7-2 and TRBJ2-1): GAGVSQSPSNKVTEKGKDVELRCDPISGHTALYWYRQSLGQGLEFLIYFQGNSAPDKSGLPSDRFSAERTGGSVSTLTIQRTQQEDSAVYLCASSLEVGLAGAHEQFFGPGTRLTVL.

This clonotype was seen ten or more times. The chain employs TRBV12-3 or TRBV12-4 and TRBJ2-1; D is unclear. V lost 5 bases, J lost 0 bases, and 11 bases lay in between. The CDR3 spans 15 residues. In nucleotides, the CDR3 is TGTGCCAGCAGTCCCCTACTCTCCTCCTACAATGAGCAGTTCTTC. Translating gives CASSPLLSSYNEQFF.

This sequence joins TRBV7-6 and TRBJ2-7; 8 bases align to TRBD2. V lost 5 bases and J lost 4; bases outside the gene matches: 10. The germline gives CDR1 SGHVS, CDR2 FNYEAQ. The CDR3 totals 15 residues. CDR3 sequence (DNA): TGTGCCAGCAGCCCCAAAGCGGCGGGAGGATACGAGCAGTACTTC. Translation gives CASSPKAAGGYEQYF.

This clonotype was seen ten or more times. V gene TRBV28 combines with J gene TRBJ1-5, with a tentative D call TRBD1 (5 bases). The CDR3 sequence is 14 residues long. The V end was cut by 6 bases, the J end by 3 bases, with 12 bases between. Germline CDR1 reads MDHEN; CDR2 reads SYDVKM. The CDR3 bases are TGTGCCAGCAGCCTTCCGGGACCCAATCAGCCCCAGCATTTT. Its translation is CASSLPGPNQPQHF.